This TCR beta chain was captured in a study of shared clonotypes between healthy human individuals. Whole-study context: A couple of female and a few male donors aged 18 to 49 were enrolled.

The study's findings and limits: Sharing of clonotypes among donors was expected to vary with sequencing depth.

Deep-level assay runs were performed. It was across several immunoSEQ plates that each subset's genomic DNA was evenly split. Profiling relied on immunoSEQ multiplex PCR, and the TCRdb table lists in-frame clones only, not all of them. The sample lists some 500,000 clones, roughly four fifths occurring once. Comments on this clone: What it binds is unknown.

The CDR3 length is 17 residues. V gave up 2 bases and J gave up 0 bases, with 14 bases separating them. In germline, CDR1 is KGHSH, CDR2 LQKENI. This TCR was sampled from a woman aged 35 to 49 in good health. Some clones in this sample may be carry-over from other donors' samples. The specimen was PBMCs. J is TRBJ1-3 and V is TRBV18, with TRBD1 as a possible D gene (5 bases). The CDR3 DNA sequence: TGTGCCAGCTCACCAGAAGGGGTCACCCGCTCTGGAAACACCATATATTTT. Amino acid sequence: CASSPEGVTRSGNTIYF.